A single sample is the source of the 21 T cell receptor beta chains below, sequenced in a study of human T cells and chemical hapten exposure. Indicated time point: healthy volunteer bleed at 2 weeks. Blood, whole and unfractionated, served as the source for total RNA extraction. One entry per CDR3 protein results from TCRdb running MiXCR on the RACE reads. The sample includes tens of thousands of distinct CDR3 sequences, just under 9% of them seen just once. The sequencing sample was made of whole blood. The source of these receptors is a female donor in good health. Some clones in this sample may be carry-over from other donors' samples.

This clonotype has just a few counts. The chain uses TRBV15 and TRBJ1-1; 8 nucleotides agree with TRBD1. This CDR3 contains 14 residues. From germline, CDR1 is LNHNV and CDR2 YYDKDF (reference sequence). J lost 8 bases, V lost 5 bases, and 10 bases had no gene match. Here the CDR3 DNA reads TGTGCCACCAGCCGCGGGACAGGTATTACAGAAGCTTTCTTT. Amino acid sequence: CATSRGTGITEAFF.

To note about this clonotype: This could be a read error, since a much larger clone is one nucleotide away. The V call is TRBV20-1, the J call TRBJ2-7; 7 nucleotides line up with TRBD1. Germline CDR1 and CDR2: DFQATT and SNEGSKA (reference sequence). This CDR3 comprises 13 residues. CDR3 sequence: CSASQGVGSEKYF. CDR3 bases: TGCAGTGCTAGCCAGGGGGTTGGGAGCGAGAAGTACTTC.

V is TRBV7-9 and J is TRBJ1-1; maybe TRBD1 (5 bases). Germline loops: CDR1 SEHNR, CDR2 FQNEAQ (reference sequence). The CDR3 loop spans 13 amino acids. With 5 bases removed from V and 2 bases from J, the gap between germline ends came to 9 bases. This CDR3 reads CASSRTTNTEAFF. The DNA for the CDR3 is TGTGCCAGCAGCAGGACAACTAACACTGAAGCTTTCTTT. Combining the CDR3 with reference TRBV7-9 and TRBJ1-1 gives the whole variable domain DTGVSQNPRHKITKRGQNVTFRCDPISEHNRLYWYRQTLGQGPEFLTYFQNEAQLEKSRLLSDRFSAERPKGSFSTLEIQRTEQGDSAMYLCASSRTTNTEAFFGQGTRLTVV.

This clonotype was seen repeatedly, ten times or more. This rearrangement joins TRBV20-1 to TRBJ2-7; 11 bases align to TRBD1. Germline V gene lookup returns CDR1 DFQATT and CDR2 SNEGSKA (reference sequence). The CDR3 contains 14 residues. The V gene end was trimmed by 6 bases and the J gene end by 7 bases; junction bases not matched to a gene: 11. The CDR3 protein is CSARPGQGGAEQYF. The CDR3 DNA follows: TGCAGTGCCCGTCCGGGACAGGGGGGAGCAGAGCAGTACTTC.

This clonotype has a single count. The CDR3 DNA reads TGCGCCAGCAGGGAGGACCCGGGGGGGGAGCAGTACTTC. Translated: CASREDPGGEQYF. This chain connects TRBV5-1 to TRBJ2-7; 8 bases map to TRBD2. The CDR3 length is 13 residues. V gave up 5 bases and J gave up 7 bases; unmatched junction bases: 8. The germline CDR1 and CDR2 sequences are SGHRS and YFSETQ.

This clonotype was counted at least ten times. The chain couples TRBV5-6 to TRBJ1-1; D is ambiguous. The germline gives CDR1 SGHDT, CDR2 YYEEEE. V lost 1 base and J lost 0, with 10 bases in between. The CDR3 runs to 15 residues. Here the CDR3 DNA reads TGTGCCAGCAGCTTGTTGGCGATCATGAACACTGAAGCTTTCTTT. Translated: CASSLLAIMNTEAFF.

V and J are TRBV20-1 and TRBJ2-1, with 11 nucleotides matching TRBD2. CDR3 size: 13 residues. Germline CDR1 DFQATT, CDR2 SNEGSKA (reference sequence). The V segment lost 1 base and the J segment 9 bases; nucleotides outside the gene matches: 2. The CDR3 region is CSARVGLAGEQFF. The CDR3 nucleotides are TGCAGTGCTAGAGTAGGACTAGCGGGTGAGCAGTTCTTC.

Only a few counts were recorded for this clonotype. V usage is TRBV21-1 and J usage is TRBJ2-5; the tabulated D call, TRBD1, remains unverified against the DNA. TRBV21-1 corresponds to a pseudogene. The CDR3 spans 17 residues. Here the CDR3 DNA reads TGTGCCAGCAGCAAAGCTCCGCTGACAGCGTACCAAGAGACCCAGTACTTC. It is translated as CASSKAPLTAYQETQYF.

This clonotype turned up a few times. The rearrangement joins TRBV12-3 or TRBV12-4 to TRBJ2-7, with 7 positions matching TRBD1. The CDR3 extends over 14 amino acids. V was clipped by 6 bases and J by 0 bases; unmatched bases: 5. This CDR3 is CASSTGTDSYEQYF. The CDR3 bases are TGTGCCAGCAGCACCGGGACAGACTCCTACGAGCAGTACTTC.

The chain recombines TRBV5-1 with TRBJ2-5; 11 bases agree with TRBD2. CDR3 length: 14 amino acids. The V gene end was trimmed by 4 bases and the J gene end by 5 bases; junction bases not matched to a gene: 4. Germline V gene data show CDR1 as SGHRS and CDR2 as YFSETQ. This CDR3 reads CASSPIAGGETQYF. The CDR3 coding sequence is TGCGCCAGCAGCCCAATAGCGGGAGGGGAGACCCAGTACTTC.

V usage is TRBV28 and J usage is TRBJ2-7, with 8 bases identical to TRBD2. This CDR3 comprises 14 residues. Trimming took 3 bases from V and 11 from J; bases not matched to a gene: 12. CDR1 is MDHEN, CDR2 SYDVKM, per germline. CDR3 DNA: TGTGCCAGCAGTTTGGTCTGGAGCGGGAGTTATAAGTACTTC. It translates to CASSLVWSGSYKYF.

This clonotype came up a few times. At one boundary the junction diverges from the germline segment, which might be a read error. This chain connects TRBV20-1 to TRBJ2-5; D might be TRBD2 (6 bases). The germline V gene has CDR1 DFQATT and CDR2 SNEGSKA (reference sequence). The CDR3 covers 11 residues. CDR3 loop: CSAREEGRLLF. CDR3 nucleotides: TGCAGTGCTAGAGAGGAGGGCAGGTTGTTGTTC.

This clonotype was counted a few times. The V call is TRBV28, the J call TRBJ2-1, with a possible D match to TRBD2 (5 bases). Trimming pared 6 bases from V and 0 bases from J, leaving 18 bases between. Germline CDR1 MDHEN, CDR2 SYDVKM. The CDR3 is made up of 17 amino acids. This CDR3 reads CASRLSGGSSSYNEQFF. The DNA for the CDR3 is TGTGCCAGCAGGCTCTCGGGCGGGTCTAGCTCCTACAATGAGCAGTTCTTC.

This chain connects TRBV12-3 or TRBV12-4 to TRBJ2-1; perhaps TRBD2 as D (5 bases). Trimming cost V 1 base and J 8 bases, with 12 bases left between them. The CDR3 runs to 14 residues. CDR3 sequence reads: CASSLGGLADEQFF. CDR3 coding DNA: TGTGCCAGCAGTTTAGGCGGTCTAGCAGATGAGCAGTTCTTC.

This clonotype has more than one count but fewer than ten. J is TRBJ1-1 and V is TRBV6-6; 8 bases match TRBD1. Germline-derived CDR1 and CDR2 are MNHNY and SVGAGI (reference sequence). The CDR3 is 15 amino acids. V shed 5 bases, J shed 3 bases, and the junction held 8 bases outside the gene matches. The CDR3 protein is CASSPQGGRYTEAFF. The CDR3 DNA reads TGTGCCAGCAGTCCACAGGGGGGGAGGTACACTGAAGCTTTCTTT.

This sequence joins TRBV6-5 and TRBJ2-6; the D call may be TRBD1 or TRBD2 (6 bases each). V was shortened by 4 bases and J by 1 base, with 8 bases between the two germline ends. The CDR3 is 15 amino acids. The germline V gene has CDR1 MNHEY and CDR2 SVGAGI. CDR3 in DNA: TGTGCCAGCAGTTGGGGGGCTTCTGGGGCCAACGTCCTGACTTTC. This sequence encodes CASSWGASGANVLTF.

This clonotype was found a few times. V is TRBV11-2 and J is TRBJ2-3; 14 positions match TRBD2. Germline CDR1 and CDR2: SGHAT and FQNNGV. V lost 5 bases, J lost 2 bases, and 3 bases stayed unmatched. The CDR3 is 16 residues long. The chain's CDR3 is CASSLGLAGATDTQYF. The CDR3 region has the DNA TGTGCCAGCAGCCTGGGACTAGCGGGAGCCACAGATACGCAGTATTTT. The full variable domain, in which reference TRBV11-2 and TRBJ2-3 provide the parts outside the CDR3, is EAGVAQSPRYKIIEKRQSVAFWCNPISGHATLYWYQQILGQGPKLLIQFQNNGVVDDSQLPKDRFSAERLKGVDSTLKIQPAKLEDSAVYLCASSLGLAGATDTQYFGPGTRLTVL.

This clonotype was observed a few times. This sequence joins TRBV5-4 and TRBJ1-1; D uncertain. The CDR3 runs to 12 residues. CDR1 and CDR2 (germline): SGHNT, YYREEE (reference sequence). Trimming removed 4 bases at V and 3 bases at J, with 7 bases between. The CDR3 loop reads CASSLGYTEAFF. The CDR3, as DNA: TGTGCCAGCAGCCTAGGGTACACTGAAGCTTTCTTT.

The rearrangement joins TRBV2 to TRBJ1-3, with TRBD1 matching 8 bases. Germline V gene lookup returns CDR1 SNHLY and CDR2 FYNNEI. This CDR3 spans 14 amino acids. The V and J ends lost 4 bases and 4 bases, in that order; junction bases with no gene match: 3. This chain's CDR3 is CASSGTGLGNTIYF. CDR3 sequence (DNA): TGTGCCAGCAGTGGGACAGGGTTAGGAAACACCATATATTTT.

Turning to this clonotype: At one end the junction does not follow the germline gene, possibly because of a read error. The V gene is TRBV11-3, the J gene TRBJ2-1; TRBD1 matches at 11 bases. The CDR3 spans 14 residues. The germline V gene has CDR1 SGHNT and CDR2 YENEEA. The CDR3 spells CVSSLGDRGSEQFF. The CDR3, as DNA: TGTGTCAGCAGCTTAGGGGACAGGGGGAGTGAGCAGTTCTTC.

The chain has TRBV2 and TRBJ2-1; 7 bases map to TRBD1. The CDR3 covers 14 residues. With V trimmed by 4 bases and J by 6 bases, 6 bases remained unmatched. CDR1 SNHLY and CDR2 FYNNEI come from the germline V gene. CDR3 sequence (DNA): TGTGCCAGCAGTGTTGACAGGGCCGGCAATGAGCAGTTCTTC. It specifies CASSVDRAGNEQFF.